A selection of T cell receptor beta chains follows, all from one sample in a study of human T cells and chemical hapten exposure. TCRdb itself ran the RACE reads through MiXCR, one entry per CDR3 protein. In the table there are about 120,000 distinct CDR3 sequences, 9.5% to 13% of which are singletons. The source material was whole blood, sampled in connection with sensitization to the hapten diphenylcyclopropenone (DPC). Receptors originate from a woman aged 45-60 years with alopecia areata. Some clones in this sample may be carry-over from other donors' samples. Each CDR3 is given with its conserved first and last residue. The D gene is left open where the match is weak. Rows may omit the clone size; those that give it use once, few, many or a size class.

cdr3_aa: CASMGGAWTEAFF
cdr3_nt: TGTGCCAGCATGGGGGGGGCGTGGACTGAAGCTTTCTTT
d_call: .
v_call: TRBV6-2/TRBV6-3
j_call: TRBJ1-1
clone_size: few

cdr3_aa: CASVGFYEQYF
cdr3_nt: TGTGCCAGCGTGGGGTTCTACGAGCAGTACTTC
d_call: .
v_call: TRBV28
j_call: TRBJ2-7
clone_size: .

cdr3_aa: CSVEGTSGRNGELFF
cdr3_nt: TGCAGCGTTGAAGGGACTAGCGGGAGAAACGGGGAGCTGTTTTTT
d_call: TRBD2
v_call: TRBV29-1
j_call: TRBJ2-2
clone_size: .

cdr3_aa: CSGLGQPNTEAFF
cdr3_nt: TGCAGCGGACTGGGACAGCCGAACACTGAAGCTTTCTTT
d_call: TRBD1
v_call: TRBV29-1
j_call: TRBJ1-1
clone_size: many

cdr3_aa: CASSGNRVTGELFF
cdr3_nt: TGTGCCAGCAGTGGAAACAGGGTCACCGGGGAGCTGTTTTTT
d_call: .
v_call: TRBV28
j_call: TRBJ2-2
clone_size: few

cdr3_aa: CAISVRQGGENTEAFF
cdr3_nt: TGTGCCATCAGTGTACGGCAAGGAGGGGAGAACACTGAAGCTTTCTTT
d_call: .
v_call: TRBV10-3
j_call: TRBJ1-1
clone_size: .

cdr3_aa: CSVRPSHGEKLFF
cdr3_nt: TGCAGCGTCCGGCCCAGTCACGGTGAAAAACTGTTTTTT
d_call: .
v_call: TRBV29-1
j_call: TRBJ1-4
clone_size: many

cdr3_aa: CASSLFPGGPTDEQFF
cdr3_nt: TGTGCCAGCAGCTTATTCCCGGGAGGGCCTACCGATGAGCAGTTCTTC
d_call: TRBD2
v_call: TRBV5-5
j_call: TRBJ2-1
clone_size: many

cdr3_aa: CASSQGAGTGGVHTQYF
cdr3_nt: TGTGCCAGCAGCCAAGGAGCCGGGACAGGGGGCGTTCATACGCAGTATTTT
d_call: TRBD1
v_call: TRBV3-1
j_call: TRBJ2-3
clone_size: .

cdr3_aa: CSVDDKGMTDTQYF
cdr3_nt: TGCAGCGTTGATGACAAGGGTATGACAGATACGCAGTATTTT
d_call: .
v_call: TRBV29-1
j_call: TRBJ2-3
clone_size: .

cdr3_aa: CASSLPASQETQYF
cdr3_nt: TGTGCCAGCAGTTTACCGGCTAGCCAGGAGACCCAGTACTTC
d_call: .
v_call: TRBV12-3/TRBV12-4
j_call: TRBJ2-5
clone_size: many

cdr3_aa: CASSFGGHEQYF
cdr3_nt: TGTGCCAGCAGTTTCGGGGGCCACGAGCAGTACTTC
d_call: .
v_call: TRBV12-3/TRBV12-4
j_call: TRBJ2-7
clone_size: many

cdr3_aa: CSAGSGGFTGYTF
cdr3_nt: TGCAGTGCTGGATCAGGAGGATTTACGGGCTACACCTTC
d_call: .
v_call: TRBV20-1
j_call: TRBJ1-2
clone_size: .

cdr3_aa: CAYHRRGGTYNEQFF
cdr3_nt: TGTGCCTACCATCGGAGAGGGGGGACCTACAATGAGCAGTTCTTC
d_call: .
v_call: TRBV6-2/TRBV6-3
j_call: TRBJ2-1
clone_size: many

cdr3_aa: CSARDRRDPYEQYF
cdr3_nt: TGCAGTGCTAGAGATCGTAGGGACCCCTACGAGCAGTACTTC
d_call: .
v_call: TRBV20-1
j_call: TRBJ2-7
clone_size: .

cdr3_aa: CASSLVLGISGNTIYF
cdr3_nt: TGTGCCAGCAGCTTGGTCCTCGGAATCTCTGGAAACACCATATATTTT
d_call: .
v_call: TRBV5-5
j_call: TRBJ1-3
clone_size: few

cdr3_aa: CASSLGQGGGTEAFF
cdr3_nt: TGTGCCAGCAGCTTAGGACAGGGTGGGGGAACTGAAGCTTTCTTT
d_call: TRBD1
v_call: TRBV7-6
j_call: TRBJ1-1
clone_size: .

cdr3_aa: CASSLYRSLMNTEAFF
cdr3_nt: TGTGCCAGCAGCTTGTACAGGAGTCTCATGAACACTGAAGCTTTCTTT
d_call: .
v_call: TRBV7-2
j_call: TRBJ1-1
clone_size: few

cdr3_aa: CASSYTYEQYF
cdr3_nt: TGTGCCAGCAGTTATACCTACGAGCAGTACTTC
d_call: .
v_call: TRBV6-2/TRBV6-3
j_call: TRBJ2-7
clone_size: many

cdr3_aa: CASRSRDRGFGYGYTF
cdr3_nt: TGTGCCAGCAGATCCCGGGACAGAGGCTTTGGGTATGGCTACACCTTC
d_call: TRBD1
v_call: TRBV28
j_call: TRBJ1-2
clone_size: .

cdr3_aa: CASSGGQGVGEQYF
cdr3_nt: TGCGCCAGCAGCGGCGGACAGGGAGTTGGCGAGCAGTACTTC
d_call: TRBD1
v_call: TRBV5-1
j_call: TRBJ2-7
clone_size: few

cdr3_aa: CASSSSQPQHF
cdr3_nt: TGTGCCAGCAGTTCTTCCCAGCCCCAGCATTTT
d_call: .
v_call: TRBV28
j_call: TRBJ1-5
clone_size: .

cdr3_aa: CSVGQSRAYGYTF
cdr3_nt: TGCAGCGTTGGACAGTCACGCGCCTATGGCTACACCTTC
d_call: .
v_call: TRBV29-1
j_call: TRBJ1-2
clone_size: few

cdr3_aa: CASSSRKWASGSYNEQFF
cdr3_nt: TGTGCCAGCAGTTCCCGAAAATGGGCTAGCGGCTCCTACAATGAGCAGTTCTTC
d_call: TRBD2
v_call: TRBV28
j_call: TRBJ2-1
clone_size: few

cdr3_aa: CASTIRGRNEQYF
cdr3_nt: TGTGCCAGCACCATCCGGGGTCGGAACGAGCAGTACTTC
d_call: .
v_call: TRBV5-8
j_call: TRBJ2-7
clone_size: .

cdr3_aa: CASSLGILYEQYF
cdr3_nt: TGTGCCAGCAGTTTGGGCATTTTATACGAGCAGTACTTC
d_call: .
v_call: TRBV28
j_call: TRBJ2-7
clone_size: .

cdr3_aa: CASRPHLSEQFF
cdr3_nt: TGTGCCAGCAGACCACACCTTAGCGAGCAGTTCTTC
d_call: .
v_call: TRBV12-3/TRBV12-4
j_call: TRBJ2-1
clone_size: many

cdr3_aa: CASSQGASGGFIDTQYF
cdr3_nt: TGCGCCAGCAGCCAAGGGGCTAGCGGGGGATTCATAGATACGCAGTATTTT
d_call: TRBD2
v_call: TRBV4-3
j_call: TRBJ2-3
clone_size: many

cdr3_aa: CASSSATPMLAKNIQYF
cdr3_nt: TGTGCCAGTAGTAGCGCGACACCCATGTTAGCCAAAAACATTCAGTACTTC
d_call: .
v_call: TRBV19
j_call: TRBJ2-4
clone_size: .

cdr3_aa: CASSLARSATNEKLFF
cdr3_nt: TGTGCCAGCAGCTTAGCCCGGAGCGCAACTAATGAAAAACTGTTTTTT
d_call: .
v_call: TRBV7-2
j_call: TRBJ1-4
clone_size: .

cdr3_aa: CASSTIAGELFF
cdr3_nt: TGTGCCAGCAGTACCATAGCTGGGGAGCTGTTTTTT
d_call: .
v_call: TRBV28
j_call: TRBJ2-2
clone_size: .

cdr3_aa: CASSLTSKEQFF
cdr3_nt: TGTGCCAGCTCCCTAACTTCTAAGGAGCAGTTCTTC
d_call: .
v_call: TRBV6-2/TRBV6-3
j_call: TRBJ2-1
clone_size: many

cdr3_aa: CASSFSRESYEQYF
cdr3_nt: TGTGCCAGCAGCTTTAGTAGAGAGTCCTACGAGCAGTACTTC
d_call: .
v_call: TRBV7-2
j_call: TRBJ2-7
clone_size: many

cdr3_aa: CASKPPGTDNSPLHF
cdr3_nt: TGCGCCAGCAAACCTCCCGGGACAGATAATTCACCCCTCCACTTT
d_call: TRBD1
v_call: TRBV5-1
j_call: TRBJ1-6
clone_size: .

cdr3_aa: CASSRGDPGRATDTQYF
cdr3_nt: TGTGCCAGCAGCCGAGGGGATCCGGGACGGGCGACAGATACGCAGTATTTT
d_call: .
v_call: TRBV7-9
j_call: TRBJ2-3
clone_size: .

cdr3_aa: CASRANEQYF
cdr3_nt: TGTGCCAGCAGGGCTAACGAGCAGTACTTC
d_call: .
v_call: TRBV28
j_call: TRBJ2-7
clone_size: many

cdr3_aa: CASSETSGSYNEQFF
cdr3_nt: TGTGCCAGCAGTGAGACTAGCGGATCCTACAATGAGCAGTTCTTC
d_call: TRBD2
v_call: TRBV12-3/TRBV12-4
j_call: TRBJ2-1
clone_size: many

cdr3_aa: CASSPGFQPQHF
cdr3_nt: TGTGCCAGCAGTCCGGGGTTTCAGCCCCAGCATTTT
d_call: .
v_call: TRBV28
j_call: TRBJ1-5
clone_size: many

cdr3_aa: CASRPWGTGVQNTEAFF
cdr3_nt: TGTGCCAGCAGGCCCTGGGGGACAGGGGTTCAGAACACTGAAGCTTTCTTT
d_call: TRBD1
v_call: TRBV28
j_call: TRBJ1-1
clone_size: many

cdr3_aa: CASSYWTGHGYTF
cdr3_nt: TGTGCCAGCAGTTACTGGACAGGGCATGGCTACACCTTC
d_call: TRBD1
v_call: TRBV6-5
j_call: TRBJ1-2
clone_size: many

cdr3_aa: CASSHASGEVPYEQYF
cdr3_nt: TGCGCCAGCAGCCACGCATCGGGGGAGGTGCCCTACGAGCAGTACTTC
d_call: .
v_call: TRBV5-1
j_call: TRBJ2-7
clone_size: .

cdr3_aa: CASSPRTSGTHYNEQFF
cdr3_nt: TGTGCCAGCAGTCCCCGGACTAGCGGGACCCACTACAATGAGCAGTTCTTC
d_call: TRBD2
v_call: TRBV27
j_call: TRBJ2-1
clone_size: many

cdr3_aa: CASSSRKTDTQYF
cdr3_nt: TGTGCCAGCAGTTCCCGAAAGACAGATACGCAGTATTTT
d_call: .
v_call: TRBV12-3/TRBV12-4
j_call: TRBJ2-3
clone_size: many

cdr3_aa: CASSQSYEQYF
cdr3_nt: TGTGCCAGCAGCCAAAGCTACGAGCAGTACTTC
d_call: .
v_call: TRBV6-6
j_call: TRBJ2-7
clone_size: many

cdr3_aa: CSVESEKLFF
cdr3_nt: TGCAGCGTTGAGAGTGAAAAACTGTTTTTT
d_call: .
v_call: TRBV29-1
j_call: TRBJ1-4
clone_size: many

cdr3_aa: CSVHRVLNAEAFF
cdr3_nt: TGCAGCGTTCACAGGGTCCTTAACGCTGAAGCTTTCTTT
d_call: .
v_call: TRBV29-1
j_call: TRBJ1-1
clone_size: .

cdr3_aa: CASSFPGADTQYF
cdr3_nt: TGTGCCAGCAGCTTCCCCGGGGCAGATACGCAGTATTTT
d_call: .
v_call: TRBV11-2
j_call: TRBJ2-3
clone_size: many

cdr3_aa: CASVHGETQYF
cdr3_nt: TGTGCCAGCGTCCACGGGGAGACCCAGTACTTC
d_call: .
v_call: TRBV6-1
j_call: TRBJ2-5
clone_size: few

cdr3_aa: CASSNPWDRGRNEQFF
cdr3_nt: TGTGCCAGTAGTAACCCGTGGGACAGGGGGCGCAATGAGCAGTTCTTC
d_call: TRBD1
v_call: TRBV19
j_call: TRBJ2-1
clone_size: many

cdr3_aa: CASSPPPTEATQYF
cdr3_nt: TGTGCCAGCAGTCCCCCCCCGACGGAGGCCACGCAGTATTTT
d_call: .
v_call: TRBV28
j_call: TRBJ2-3
clone_size: .

cdr3_aa: CASSLGPSGSGEQYF
cdr3_nt: TGCGCCAGCAGCTTGGGTCCTAGCGGGAGCGGCGAGCAGTACTTC
d_call: TRBD2
v_call: TRBV5-1
j_call: TRBJ2-7
clone_size: many

cdr3_aa: CASSPNRGGRGNIQYF
cdr3_nt: TGTGCCAGCAGCCCTAATAGAGGGGGAAGAGGGAACATTCAGTACTTC
d_call: .
v_call: TRBV6-2/TRBV6-3
j_call: TRBJ2-4
clone_size: .

cdr3_aa: CASSFLVADPNEQFF
cdr3_nt: TGTGCCAGCAGCTTCCTTGTAGCGGACCCAAATGAGCAGTTCTTC
d_call: .
v_call: TRBV7-9
j_call: TRBJ2-1
clone_size: .

cdr3_aa: CASSQDFDRSQETQYF
cdr3_nt: TGTGCCAGCAGCCAAGACTTCGACAGATCCCAAGAGACCCAGTACTTC
d_call: .
v_call: TRBV3-1
j_call: TRBJ2-5
clone_size: many

cdr3_aa: CASSPSPGGSREQYF
cdr3_nt: TGCGCCAGCAGCCCCTCACCGGGGGGTTCAAGGGAGCAGTACTTC
d_call: TRBD2
v_call: TRBV4-1
j_call: TRBJ2-7
clone_size: few